The table lists the clone carrying this T cell receptor beta chain with many counts. No antigen is known for it. This specimen belongs to a study of CD8 T cells in ankylosing spondylitis. With V trimmed by 2 bases and J by 2 bases, 14 bases remained unmatched. Germline CDR1 MDHEN, CDR2 SYDVKM. The CDR3 is made up of 19 amino acids. Study-wide points: Ankylosing spondylitis blood seemed to carry a telltale TCR beta motif made of several highly homologous variants.

5'-RACE, quantitative and with molecular barcodes, yielded the TCR beta libraries. TCRdb called the 5' RACE reads again in MiXCR, with one record for every CDR3 protein. The sample shows a few hundred thousand distinct CDR3 sequences, about 7.3% of them seen only once. This rearrangement joins TRBV28 to TRBJ2-2; 7 bases align to TRBD2. This TCR derives from a male donor with ankylosing spondylitis. Sequenced input: blood, either unsorted or a sorted T cell fraction (not recorded which). The CDR3 nucleotides are TGTGCCAGCAGTTTACGAAGGGCTAGCGGACGATTTAACACCGGGGAGCTGTTTTTT. Translation: CASSLRRASGRFNTGELFF.